The present T cell receptor beta chain was sequenced within a study of long-term antiretroviral therapy in people with HIV. Whole-study findings and limits: It was observed that HIV repertoires exhibited narrower CDR3 length ranges than controls.

The CDR3 runs to 16 residues. Per the germline V gene, CDR1 is MDHEN and CDR2 is SYDVKM. Trimming removed 8 bases from V and 2 bases from J, with 20 bases in between. The libraries were made with immunoSEQ v3.0 at survey level. Method: immunoSEQ multiplex PCR; TCRdb's copy keeps in-frame clones and lacks some. The table shows almost 35,000 clones, with approximately 84% occurring only once. Points on this clone: The antigen is undetermined.

The sequences come from unsorted PBMCs, collected roughly 2.9 years before starting antiretroviral therapy. This receptor was obtained from a woman aged 30 to 39 with HIV. V and J are TRBV28 and TRBJ2-3, with a tentative D call TRBD1 (6 bases). CDR3 DNA: TGTGCCAGCCTCTCCAGGGTTGGACAGACCACAGATACGCAGTATTTT. Encoded protein: CASLSRVGQTTDTQYF.